This T cell receptor beta chain emerged from a study of blood T cell repertoires in COVID-19. Study overall: Samples came from the United States, Italy and Spain, spanning acute and convalescent COVID-19. Sources were T cells, B-cell-depleted T cells, or PBMCs; the material itself was cDNA or gDNA.

This clone was seen only a few times. In the authors' workflow: Researchers report that nucleated cell counts were estimated from reference gene primer amplification. Profiled with immunoSEQ multiplex PCR; TCRdb holds only in-frame clones, not every one. That table is the source of V, J and clone size, and D and trimming were worked out from the DNA. The table has approximately 110,000 clones, over 65% seen once. CDR1 and CDR2 (germline): MNHEY, SVGAGI. The CDR3 extends over 14 amino acids. Trimming removed 1 base at V and 7 bases at J, with 13 bases between. Material for sequencing was peripheral blood. The source is a woman aged 40 to 55 with acute or convalescent COVID-19. The chain couples TRBV6-5 to TRBJ1-2; D perhaps matches TRBD1 (5 bases). The CDR3 region is CASSYLGRDGGYTF. The DNA for the CDR3 is TGTGCCAGCAGTTACTTAGGGCGGGACGGTGGCTACACCTTC.